The rows below give T cell receptor beta chains drawn from one sample of a study of blood T cell repertoires in COVID-19. Here immunoSEQ multiplex PCR was the method, and the copy in TCRdb shows in-frame clones only, minus some. The sample has 130,000 to 150,000 clones, around 79% seen once. The sequencing input was peripheral blood. These receptors all come from a man over 45 with active or convalescent COVID-19. Each CDR3 is given with its conserved first and last residue. Fields, in order: V gene, D gene, J gene, clone size, CDR3 protein, CDR3 DNA. D genes are given only for firm matches. Only part of the rows carry a size: once, few, many, or a class if the clone is expanded.

TRBV28,.,TRBJ2-1,.,CASSLGLYNEQFF,TGTGCCAGCAGTTTAGGACTGTACAATGAGCAGTTCTTC
TRBV6-6,.,TRBJ2-5,once,CASSYSEETQYF,TGTGCCAGCAGTTACTCCGAAGAGACCCAGTACTTC
TRBV3-1/TRBV3-2,TRBD1,TRBJ1-4,.,CASSLQGAGEKLFF,TGTGCCAGCAGCCTCCAGGGGGCAGGGGAAAAACTGTTTTTT
TRBV2,TRBD1,TRBJ1-1,.,CASSELPGGNTEAFF,TGTGCCAGCAGTGAACTGCCAGGGGGCAACACTGAAGCTTTCTTT
TRBV6-5,.,TRBJ1-1,.,CASRSGVSNTEAFF,TGTGCCAGCAGGAGTGGAGTGTCGAACACTGAAGCTTTCTTT
TRBV6-5,TRBD1,TRBJ1-4,many,CASSTGVSGEKLFF,TGTGCCAGCAGTACAGGGGTGTCGGGTGAAAAACTGTTTTTT
TRBV28,.,TRBJ2-7,.,CASSRIRGSSSYEQYF,TGTGCCAGCAGTAGAATTAGGGGGTCCAGCTCCTACGAGCAGTACTTC
TRBV29-1,TRBD1,TRBJ1-2,.,CSVNRGDYGYTF,TGCAGCGTTAACAGGGGCGACTATGGCTACACCTTC
TRBV19,.,TRBJ2-7,.,CASSPEVTSYEQYF,TGTGCCAGTAGTCCAGAGGTCACCTCCTACGAGCAGTACTTC
TRBV5-4,.,TRBJ2-5,.,CASSLRGSGETQYF,TGTGCCAGCAGCTTACGAGGGTCCGGAGAGACCCAGTACTTC
TRBV5-3,TRBD2,TRBJ2-3,.,CARSLIAGGGTQYF,TGTGCCAGAAGCTTGATAGCGGGAGGGGGTACGCAGTATTTT
TRBV6-5,.,TRBJ1-5,.,CASSYGAHNQPQHF,TGTGCCAGCAGTTACGGGGCCCACAATCAGCCCCAGCATTTT
TRBV30,TRBD2,TRBJ2-3,.,CAWSEAGEADTQYF,TGTGCCTGGAGTGAGGCGGGAGAGGCTGATACGCAGTATTTT
TRBV24-1,.,TRBJ1-2,.,CATSGPRTGGDYGYTF,TGTGCCACCAGTGGCCCGAGGACCGGGGGGGACTATGGCTACACCTTC
TRBV15,TRBD2,TRBJ2-2,.,CATSGLAGSNTGELFF,TGTGCCACCAGCGGCCTAGCGGGAAGTAACACCGGGGAGCTGTTTTTT
TRBV7-2,.,TRBJ2-2,.,CASSLVAGLDTGELFF,TGTGCCAGCAGCTTAGTGGCGGGGTTAGACACCGGGGAGCTGTTTTTT
TRBV10-1,TRBD2,TRBJ2-7,.,CVAGGNYEQYF,TGCGTAGCGGGAGGCAACTACGAGCAGTACTTC
TRBV6-5,.,TRBJ2-3,.,CASSYGGPYTQYF,TGTGCCAGCAGTTACGGAGGCCCATATACGCAGTATTTT
TRBV28,.,TRBJ2-7,.,CASLNRDSAYEQYF,TGTGCCAGCCTTAACCGGGACTCCGCCTACGAGCAGTACTTC
TRBV2,TRBD2,TRBJ2-7,.,CASSPYSGVSYEQYF,TGTGCCAGCAGTCCGTATAGCGGGGTCTCCTACGAGCAGTACTTC
TRBV30,TRBD2,TRBJ2-1,once,CALNLAGGPTEQFF,TGTGCCTTAAATCTAGCGGGAGGGCCGACTGAGCAGTTCTTC
TRBV14,TRBD2,TRBJ2-1,.,CASSQDAKREMDEQFF,TGTGCCAGCAGCCAAGACGCCAAGCGGGAGATGGATGAGCAGTTCTTC
TRBV11-2,.,TRBJ2-1,.,CASSAHSSYNEQFF,TGTGCCAGCAGCGCTCACAGCTCCTACAATGAGCAGTTCTTC
TRBV7-7,TRBD2,TRBJ2-2,.,CASSSGTIGGGELFF,TGTGCTAGCAGCTCCGGGACTATCGGAGGGGGGGAGCTGTTTTTT
TRBV7-9,TRBD2,TRBJ2-2,many,CASSPTSGRGVGELFF,TGTGCCAGCAGCCCGACTAGCGGGAGGGGAGTCGGGGAGCTGTTTTTT
TRBV7-9,.,TRBJ1-4,.,CASSSDRGSNEKLFF,TGTGCCAGCAGCTCCGATAGGGGGAGTAATGAAAAACTGTTTTTT
TRBV5-8,.,TRBJ1-5,.,CASSGGRVGQPQHF,TGTGCCAGCAGCGGAGGTAGGGTCGGGCAGCCCCAGCATTTT
TRBV15,.,TRBJ2-2,.,CATNGRADGELFF,TGTGCCACCAACGGGCGGGCCGACGGGGAGCTGTTTTTT
TRBV28,.,TRBJ1-6,.,CASSSKTRIYNSPLHF,TGTGCCAGCAGTTCGAAAACCAGAATCTATAATTCACCCCTCCACTTT
TRBV27,TRBD1,TRBJ2-1,once,CASSLRGQLVDNEQFF,TGTGCCAGCAGTTTAAGGGGACAGCTGGTCGACAATGAGCAGTTCTTC
TRBV6-5,.,TRBJ1-6,.,CASSRTPAHSPLHF,TGTGCCAGCAGCCGTACTCCTGCCCACTCACCCCTCCACTTT
TRBV6-6,.,TRBJ2-7,once,CASSYSASVHEQYF,TGTGCCAGCAGTTACTCAGCCTCCGTCCACGAGCAGTACTTC
TRBV7-3,TRBD2,TRBJ2-5,few,CASSLASGSGLETQYF,TGTGCCAGCAGCTTAGCTAGCGGGAGTGGCTTAGAGACCCAGTACTTC
TRBV27,.,TRBJ2-1,few,CASSLGVEQFF,TGTGCCAGCAGTTTAGGAGTGGAGCAGTTCTTC
TRBV7-3,.,TRBJ2-3,.,CASSANRALQYF,TGTGCCAGCAGCGCGAACAGGGCCCTGCAGTATTTT
TRBV5-1,.,TRBJ2-3,.,CASSKGYTDTQYF,TGCGCCAGCAGCAAGGGGTACACAGATACGCAGTATTTT
TRBV9,TRBD2,TRBJ2-3,.,CASSVVGLVSNTQYF,TGTGCCAGCAGCGTAGTGGGACTAGTTTCAAATACGCAGTATTTT
TRBV20-1,TRBD2,TRBJ2-1,.,CSAPKGTSLFF,TGCAGTGCCCCCAAAGGGACTAGCCTGTTCTTC
TRBV6-5,TRBD2,TRBJ2-5,.,CASSPLAGVGETQYF,TGTGCCAGCAGCCCCCTAGCGGGAGTCGGCGAGACCCAGTACTTC
TRBV6-1,.,TRBJ2-7,.,CASSRQGGSMYEQYF,TGTGCCAGCAGCCGACAGGGAGGTTCGATGTACGAGCAGTACTTC
TRBV5-4,TRBD2,TRBJ2-7,.,CASSLSGLGLHEQYF,TGTGCCAGCAGCTTATCCGGACTAGGACTCCACGAGCAGTACTTC
TRBV9,.,TRBJ2-1,.,CASSSSGYSGEQFF,TGTGCCAGCTCATCAAGTGGCTACTCGGGAGAGCAGTTCTTC
TRBV12-5,TRBD2,TRBJ2-1,.,CASGSAGALNEQFF,TGTGCTAGTGGTTCAGCGGGAGCACTCAATGAGCAGTTCTTC
TRBV6-5,.,TRBJ1-1,.,CASRVDRINTEAFF,TGTGCCAGCAGGGTGGACAGAATTAACACTGAAGCTTTCTTT